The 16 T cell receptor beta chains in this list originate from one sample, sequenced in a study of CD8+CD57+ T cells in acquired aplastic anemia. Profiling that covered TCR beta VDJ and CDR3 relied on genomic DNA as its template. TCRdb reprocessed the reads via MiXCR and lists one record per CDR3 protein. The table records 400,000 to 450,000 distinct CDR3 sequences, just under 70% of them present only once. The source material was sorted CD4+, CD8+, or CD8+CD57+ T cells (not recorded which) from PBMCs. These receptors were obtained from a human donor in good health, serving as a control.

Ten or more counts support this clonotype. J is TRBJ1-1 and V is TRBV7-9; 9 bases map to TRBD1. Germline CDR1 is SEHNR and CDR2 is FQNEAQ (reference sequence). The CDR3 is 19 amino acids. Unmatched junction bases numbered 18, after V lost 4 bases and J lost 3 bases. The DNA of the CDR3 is TGTGCCAGCAGCTCACAGGACCCGGGACAGGGAAGGTGGTACACTGAAGCTTTCTTT. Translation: CASSSQDPGQGRWYTEAFF.

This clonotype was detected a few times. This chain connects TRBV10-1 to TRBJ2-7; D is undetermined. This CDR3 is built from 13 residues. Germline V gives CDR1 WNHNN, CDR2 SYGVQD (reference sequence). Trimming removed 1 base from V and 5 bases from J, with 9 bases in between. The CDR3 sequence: CASSEWEQNEQYF. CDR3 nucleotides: TGCGCCAGCAGTGAGTGGGAACAGAACGAGCAGTACTTC.

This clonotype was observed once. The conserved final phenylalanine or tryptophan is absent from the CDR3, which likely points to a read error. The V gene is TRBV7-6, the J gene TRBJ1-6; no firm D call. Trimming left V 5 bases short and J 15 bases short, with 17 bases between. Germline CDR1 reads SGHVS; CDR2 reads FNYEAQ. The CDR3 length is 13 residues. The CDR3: CASSATQQALLHR. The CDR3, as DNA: TGTGCCAGCAGCGCCACGCAGCAGGCACTCCTCCACCGC.

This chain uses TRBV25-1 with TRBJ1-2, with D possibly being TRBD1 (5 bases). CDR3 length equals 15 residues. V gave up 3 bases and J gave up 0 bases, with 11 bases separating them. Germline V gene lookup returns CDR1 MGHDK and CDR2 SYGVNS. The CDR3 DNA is TGTGCCAGCAGTGATCCGGGGCTCGCTAACTATGGCTACACCTTC. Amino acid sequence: CASSDPGLANYGYTF.

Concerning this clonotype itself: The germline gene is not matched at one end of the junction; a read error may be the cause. The CDR3 reads CASSITGYNNQFHHF. Here the CDR3 DNA reads TGTGCCAGCAGCATAACTGGCTATAATAATCAGTTCCACCATTTT. This chain connects TRBV7-3 to TRBJ1-5, with D hard to call. The CDR3 sequence is 15 residues long. CDR1 and CDR2 from the germline V gene are SGHTA and FQGTGA.

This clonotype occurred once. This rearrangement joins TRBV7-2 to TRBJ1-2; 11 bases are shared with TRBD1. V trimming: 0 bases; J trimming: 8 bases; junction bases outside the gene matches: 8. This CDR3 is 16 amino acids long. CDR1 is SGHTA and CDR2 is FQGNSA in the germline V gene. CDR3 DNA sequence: TGTGCCAGCAGCTTAGCGAGGACAGGGGGCAGCCTCGGCTACACCTTC. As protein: CASSLARTGGSLGYTF. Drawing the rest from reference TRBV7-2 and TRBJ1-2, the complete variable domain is GAGVSQSPSNKVTEKGKDVELRCDPISGHTALYWYRQSLGQGLEFLIYFQGNSAPDKSGLPSDRFSAERTGGSVSTLTIQRTQQEDSAVYLCASSLARTGGSLGYTFGSGTRLTVV.

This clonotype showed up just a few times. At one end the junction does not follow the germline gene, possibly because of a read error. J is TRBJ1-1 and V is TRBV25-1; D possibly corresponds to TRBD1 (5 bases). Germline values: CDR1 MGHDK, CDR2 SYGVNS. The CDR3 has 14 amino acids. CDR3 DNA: TGCGCCAGCAGTGAGTCGGGGGAGGGCACTGAAGCTTTCTTT. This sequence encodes CASSESGEGTEAFF.

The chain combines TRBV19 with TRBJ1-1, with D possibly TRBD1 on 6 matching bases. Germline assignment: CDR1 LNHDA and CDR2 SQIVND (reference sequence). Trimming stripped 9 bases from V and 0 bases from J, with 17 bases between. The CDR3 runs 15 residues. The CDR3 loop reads CASTARDTMNTEAFF. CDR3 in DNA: TGTGCCAGCACCGCGAGGGACACCATGAACACTGAAGCTTTCTTT.

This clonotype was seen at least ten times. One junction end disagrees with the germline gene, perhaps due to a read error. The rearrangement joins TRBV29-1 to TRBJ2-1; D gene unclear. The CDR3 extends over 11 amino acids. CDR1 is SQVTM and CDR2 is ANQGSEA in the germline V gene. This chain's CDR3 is CSVEGVNEQFF. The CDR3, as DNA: TGCAGCGTGGAAGGTGTAAATGAGCAGTTCTTC.

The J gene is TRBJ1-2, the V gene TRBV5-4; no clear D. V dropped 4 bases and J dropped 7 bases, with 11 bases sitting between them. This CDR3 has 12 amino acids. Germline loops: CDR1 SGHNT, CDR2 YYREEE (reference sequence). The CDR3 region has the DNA TGTGCCAGCAGCGGCGGGGATAGTGGCTACACCTTC. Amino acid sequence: CASSGGDSGYTF.

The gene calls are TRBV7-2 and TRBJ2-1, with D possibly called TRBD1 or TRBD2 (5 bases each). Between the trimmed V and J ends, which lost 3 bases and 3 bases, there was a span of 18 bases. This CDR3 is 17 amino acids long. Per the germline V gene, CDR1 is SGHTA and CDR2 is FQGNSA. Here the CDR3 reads CASSLFIGDGYYNEQFF. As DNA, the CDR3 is TGTGCCAGCAGCTTGTTCATCGGGGACGGTTACTACAATGAGCAGTTCTTC.

CDR3 sequence reads: CAIISRGTTFPSYEQYF. CDR3 DNA: TGTGCCATCATTAGCCGCGGAACAACTTTTCCCTCCTACGAGCAGTACTTC. The V and J genes are TRBV10-3 and TRBJ2-7; no clear D gene. The germline V gene encodes CDR1 ENHRY and CDR2 SYGVKD. This CDR3 has 17 residues. Between the trimmed V and J ends, which lost 7 bases and 0 bases, there was a span of 22 bases.

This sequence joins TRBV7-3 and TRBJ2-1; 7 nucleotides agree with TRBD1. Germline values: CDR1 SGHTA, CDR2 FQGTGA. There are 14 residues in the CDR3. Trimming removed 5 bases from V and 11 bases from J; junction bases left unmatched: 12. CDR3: CASSRQGEVNQQFF. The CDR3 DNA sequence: TGTGCCAGCAGCCGACAGGGAGAAGTTAATCAGCAGTTCTTC. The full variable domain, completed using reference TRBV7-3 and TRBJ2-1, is GAGVSQTPSNKVTEKGKYVELRCDPISGHTALYWYRQSLGQGPEFLIYFQGTGAADDSGLPNDRFFAVRPEGSVSTLKIQRTERGDSAVYLCASSRQGEVNQQFFGPGTRLTVL.

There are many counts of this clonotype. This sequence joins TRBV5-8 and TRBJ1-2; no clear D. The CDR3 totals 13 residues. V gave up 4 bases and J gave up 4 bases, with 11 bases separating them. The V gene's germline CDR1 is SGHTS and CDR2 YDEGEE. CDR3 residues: CASSVGPGYGYTF. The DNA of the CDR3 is TGTGCCAGCAGCGTTGGACCGGGCTATGGCTACACCTTC. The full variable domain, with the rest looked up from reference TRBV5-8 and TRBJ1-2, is EAGVTQSPTHLIKTRGQQATLRCSPISGHTSVYWYQQALGLGLQFLLWYDEGEERNRGNFPPRFSGRQFPNYSSELNVNALELEDSALYLCASSVGPGYGYTFGSGTRLTVV.

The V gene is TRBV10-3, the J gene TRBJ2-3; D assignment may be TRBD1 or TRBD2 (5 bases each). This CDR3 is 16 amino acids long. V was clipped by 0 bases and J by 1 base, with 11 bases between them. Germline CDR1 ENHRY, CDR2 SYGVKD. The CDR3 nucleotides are TGTGCCATCAGTGAGTCAGACGGGGCAGGCACAGATACGCAGTATTTT. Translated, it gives CAISESDGAGTDTQYF.

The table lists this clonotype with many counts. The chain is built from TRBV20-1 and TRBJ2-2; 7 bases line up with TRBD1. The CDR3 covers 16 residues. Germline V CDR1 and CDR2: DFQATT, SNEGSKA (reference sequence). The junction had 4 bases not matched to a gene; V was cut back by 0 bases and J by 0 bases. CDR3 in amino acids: CSARDAGTANTGELFF. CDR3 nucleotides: TGCAGTGCTAGAGACGCCGGGACAGCGAACACCGGGGAGCTGTTTTTT.